This TCR beta chain was observed in a study of T-cell memory formation after mild COVID-19. The CDR3 is 15 residues long. V lost 6 bases to trimming and J lost 1 base; unmatched junction nucleotides: 5. CDR1 is MNHEY and CDR2 is SVGAGI in the germline V gene. TCRdb passed the 5' RACE reads through MiXCR, listing each CDR3 protein once. The sample has about 130,000 distinct CDR3 sequences, about 6.5% seen once. The TCR originated in an adult woman who had mild COVID-19 (a few samples of this study predate the infection). Cell type and time point are not known. Sequencing was performed on PBMCs or a T cell subset sorted from them (not recorded which). The gene calls are TRBV6-5 and TRBJ1-1, with 10 bases identical to TRBD1. CDR3 residues: CASRDRGRRNTEAFF. Written as DNA, the CDR3 is TGTGCCAGCAGAGACAGGGGGCGAAGGAACACTGAAGCTTTCTTT.